This T cell receptor (beta chain) comes out of a study of T-cell memory formation after mild COVID-19. Study-level findings and limits: Memory from before infection featured some responding clones, which suggests cross-reactive memory joined. Mainly in CM and EM were contracting CD4+ clones; CD8+ were in EMRA.

As concerns this clonotype: Its antigen is still unknown.

One entry per CDR3 protein results from TCRdb running MiXCR on the 5' RACE reads. This table has hundreds of thousands of distinct CDR3 sequences, less than 25% appearing once. CDR3 length: 13 residues. Germline CDR1 is SNHLY and CDR2 is FYNNEI. Trimming took off 5 bases at V and 4 bases at J, with 8 bases between the two ends. The clonotype was recovered from an adult woman who had mild COVID-19 (a few samples of this study predate the infection). Cell type and time point are not known. The J gene is TRBJ1-4, the V gene TRBV2; TRBD1 might be the D (5 bases). The specimen was PBMCs or a T cell subset sorted from them (not recorded which). The CDR3 DNA sequence: TGTGCCAGCAGTAGGGACGTTAATGAAAAACTGTTTTTT. Encoded protein: CASSRDVNEKLFF.